These 17 T cell receptor beta chains were all obtained from the same sample, sequenced in a study of blood T cell repertoires in COVID-19. Using immunoSEQ multiplex PCR, the repertoire was profiled, and TCRdb retains in-frame clones only, with some absent. Of just under 65,000 clones in the sample, over 60% are singletons; the top ten hold roughly 5.4%. Sequences were obtained from peripheral blood. Receptors originate from a human donor in a cohort sampled during active COVID-19.

Only a few counts were recorded for this clone. The rearrangement links TRBV6-2 or TRBV6-3 to TRBJ2-2, with 9 bases matching TRBD2. CDR1 MNHEY and CDR2 SVGEGT come from the germline V gene. Trimming took 5 bases from V and 6 from J; bases not matched to a gene: 13. The CDR3 extends over 17 amino acids. The CDR3, as DNA: TGTGCCAGCAGTGTATCCCGCGGGGGGGCCGGCGCCGGGGAGCTGTTTTTT. Amino acids: CASSVSRGGAGAGELFF.

The CDR3: CASSAGLAFGELFF. CDR3 coding DNA: TGTGCCAGCAGCGCGGGACTAGCGTTCGGGGAGCTGTTTTTT. The chain employs TRBV7-6 and TRBJ2-2; 10 nucleotides match TRBD2. The CDR3 is made up of 14 amino acids. With 5 bases clipped from V and 7 bases from J, the junction kept 4 bases outside the gene matches. Germline CDR1 reads SGHVS; CDR2 reads FNYEAQ. Filled out from reference TRBV7-6 and TRBJ2-2, the complete variable domain reads GAGVSQSPRYKVTKRGQDVALRCDPISGHVSLYWYRQALGQGPEFLTYFNYEAQQDKSGLPNDRFSAERPEGSISTLTIQRTEQRDSAMYRCASSAGLAFGELFFGEGSRLTVL.

The rearrangement uses TRBV11-3 and TRBJ2-5, with 11 bases matching TRBD2. Unmatched junction bases numbered 4, after V lost 5 bases and J lost 2 bases. Looked up from germline, CDR1 is SGHNT and CDR2 is YENEEA. The CDR3 is 15 residues long. CDR3: CASSSGTSGQETQYF. The CDR3 DNA sequence: TGTGCCAGCAGCAGCGGGACTAGCGGACAAGAGACCCAGTACTTC.

The chain employs TRBV4-2 and TRBJ1-1, with D possibly matching TRBD1 (5 bases). V was shortened by 4 bases and J by 1 base, with 10 bases between the two germline ends. CDR3 length equals 14 residues. The germline CDR1 and CDR2 sequences are LGHNA and YNFKEQ. CDR3 residues: CASSPRTRNTEAFF. DNA of the CDR3: TGTGCCAGCAGCCCTCGGACAAGGAACACTGAAGCTTTCTTT.

The chain couples TRBV9 to TRBJ1-1; D remains ambiguous. CDR1 is SGDLS and CDR2 is YYNGEE in the germline V gene. CDR3 size: 14 residues. Trimming shortened V by 4 bases and J by 3 bases, and 13 bases separated the two germline ends. The CDR3 DNA reads as TGTGCCAGCAGCCCCCGGGGAGTGGACACTGAAGCTTTCTTT. Translating it yields CASSPRGVDTEAFF.

The chain uses TRBV5-6 and TRBJ1-1; possibly TRBD1 for D (5 bases). This CDR3 has 14 amino acids. V shed 1 base and J shed 1 base, with 8 bases lying between them. Germline V gene data show CDR1 as SGHDT and CDR2 as YYEEEE. CDR3 nucleotides: TGTGCCAGCAGCTTGCCCGGACAGAACACTGAAGCTTTCTTT. Protein product: CASSLPGQNTEAFF.

The chain links TRBV20-1 to TRBJ2-3, with 12 positions matching TRBD2. The trim removed 3 bases at V and 0 bases at J, leaving 4 bases unmatched. CDR3 size: 16 residues. Germline V gene sequence: CDR1 DFQATT, CDR2 SNEGSKA (reference sequence). The CDR3 loop is CSASTSGGSSTDTQYF. The DNA for the CDR3 is TGCAGTGCTAGTACTAGCGGGGGGTCTAGCACAGATACGCAGTATTTT.

This clone appeared once. The V call is TRBV25-1, the J call TRBJ2-2, with 10 bases identical to TRBD2. This CDR3 is 18 amino acids long. The J segment lost 6 bases and the V segment lost 6 bases, leaving 16 bases of the junction unmatched. Per the germline V gene, CDR1 is MGHDK and CDR2 is SYGVNS. The CDR3 DNA reads TGTGCCAGCAGGCCTTCTTCAGCTAGCGGGGGTTTTGCCGGGGAGCTGTTTTTT. Translating gives CASRPSSASGGFAGELFF.

This clone was seen more than once but under ten times. Mismatch with germline at one junction end may stem from a read error. The chain combines TRBV11-2 with TRBJ2-5, with 8 bases matching TRBD2. The germline V gene encodes CDR1 SGHAT and CDR2 FQNNGV. This CDR3 has 14 amino acids. The CDR3 bases are TGTGCCAGCAGCTTAGACCAACCCGGGGGGGGCCAAAACTTC. Translated, it gives CASSLDQPGGGQNF.

This rearrangement joins TRBV7-9 to TRBJ2-1; TRBD1 matches at 7 bases. This CDR3 is built from 15 residues. Germline CDR1 reads SEHNR; CDR2 reads FQNEAQ (reference sequence). V was pared by 5 bases and J by 5 bases, with 9 bases of the junction left unmatched. In nucleotides, the CDR3 is TGTGCCAGCAGCCTCAGACAGGGAGCCGACAATGAGCAGTTCTTC. This encodes CASSLRQGADNEQFF.

The J gene is TRBJ1-2, the V gene TRBV10-3; TRBD1 matches at 11 bases. Germline trimming cut 6 bases from V and 4 bases from J; bases unmatched to any gene: 1. The CDR3 has 13 amino acids. Per the germline V gene, CDR1 is ENHRY and CDR2 is SYGVKD. In DNA, the CDR3 is TGTGCCATCAGCGGGACAGGGGGCTATGGCTACACCTTC. This sequence encodes CAISGTGGYGYTF.

The chain recombines TRBV6-5 with TRBJ2-3, with 9 nucleotides matching TRBD1. The V gene's germline CDR1 is MNHEY and CDR2 SVGAGI. This CDR3 comprises 13 residues. J gave up 1 base and V 10 bases, and 3 bases lay outside the gene matches. The CDR3 is CATGDRGTDTQYF. The CDR3 region has the DNA TGTGCCACCGGGGACAGGGGCACAGATACGCAGTATTTT.

The rearrangement links TRBV5-4 to TRBJ2-3, with 13 bases matching TRBD2. The CDR3 has 16 amino acids. With V trimmed by 4 bases and J by 2 bases, 4 bases remained unmatched. From germline, CDR1 is SGHNT and CDR2 YYREEE (reference sequence). CDR3 DNA sequence: TGTGCCAGCAGCAGGACTAGCGGGGGAACCACAGATACGCAGTATTTT. Its protein is CASSRTSGGTTDTQYF.

The CDR3 DNA sequence: TGCAGCGTTGTCTCCCTGGGTCCGGGGGTGAACAATGAGCAGTTCTTC. Translation gives CSVVSLGPGVNNEQFF. The chain has TRBV29-1 and TRBJ2-1; D perhaps matches TRBD2 (6 bases). The CDR3 is made up of 16 amino acids. CDR1 is SQVTM, CDR2 ANQGSEA, per germline. Trimming shortened V by 4 bases and J by 5 bases, and 21 bases separated the two germline ends.

The gene calls are TRBV15 and TRBJ2-5; TRBD1 is a possible D gene (6 bases). CDR3 length equals 14 residues. The V end was cut by 0 bases, the J end by 5 bases, with 10 bases between. Germline V gives CDR1 LNHNV, CDR2 YYDKDF (reference sequence). The CDR3 coding sequence is TGTGCCACCAGCAGAGACAGGGGCACTGAGACCCAGTACTTC. Translation gives CATSRDRGTETQYF.

V gene TRBV18 combines with J gene TRBJ1-2, with a weak D call TRBD1 (6 bases). Trimming stripped 2 bases from V and 2 bases from J, with 12 bases between. The CDR3 spans 15 residues. Germline V lookup: CDR1 KGHSH, CDR2 LQKENI. CDR3 coding DNA: TGTGCCAGCTCACCAGAGGCAGGGACAAACTATGGCTACACCTTC. Translation: CASSPEAGTNYGYTF.

The chain uses TRBV6-5 and TRBJ1-5; D gene ambiguous. V was clipped by 4 bases and J by 1 base, with 11 bases between them. CDR1 MNHEY and CDR2 SVGAGI come from the germline V gene. The CDR3 is made up of 15 amino acids. The CDR3 sequence: CASSSVGNSNQPQHF. The CDR3 DNA reads as TGTGCCAGCAGTTCGGTCGGGAACAGCAATCAGCCCCAGCATTTT.